The clone carrying this T cell receptor (beta chain) has ten or more counts. Its antigen is unidentified. The junction had 7 bases not matched to a gene; V was cut back by 3 bases and J by 3 bases. The CDR3 length is 16 residues. Germline values: CDR1 SGHRS, CDR2 YFSETQ. The sample comes from a study of T-cell reconstitution after alpha-beta-depleted transplantation in children. Overall study findings and caveats: T-cell numbers and diversity one year post-transplant derived largely from freshly generated T cells. Diversity of TCRbeta at day 60 was high in some patients, arising from surviving recipient T cells and thymic progenitors.

The TCRbeta library incorporated unique molecular identifiers. TCRdb re-analysed the PCR reads in MiXCR, keeping a single row per CDR3 protein. The table lists 600,000 to 700,000 distinct CDR3 sequences, about an eighth of them singletons, with roughly 0.77% in the top ten. The chain is built from TRBV5-1 and TRBJ2-7; 12 nucleotides line up with TRBD2. This receptor was taken from a girl aged 2 to 10 with congenital amegakaryocytic thrombocytopenia, due to receive a stem cell transplant. The sample was PBMCs, taken before TCRalphabeta/CD19-depleted stem cell transplant. The CDR3 loop is CASSSNLAGGVYEQYF. CDR3 coding DNA: TGCGCCAGCAGCTCCAACCTAGCGGGGGGGGTCTACGAGCAGTACTTC.